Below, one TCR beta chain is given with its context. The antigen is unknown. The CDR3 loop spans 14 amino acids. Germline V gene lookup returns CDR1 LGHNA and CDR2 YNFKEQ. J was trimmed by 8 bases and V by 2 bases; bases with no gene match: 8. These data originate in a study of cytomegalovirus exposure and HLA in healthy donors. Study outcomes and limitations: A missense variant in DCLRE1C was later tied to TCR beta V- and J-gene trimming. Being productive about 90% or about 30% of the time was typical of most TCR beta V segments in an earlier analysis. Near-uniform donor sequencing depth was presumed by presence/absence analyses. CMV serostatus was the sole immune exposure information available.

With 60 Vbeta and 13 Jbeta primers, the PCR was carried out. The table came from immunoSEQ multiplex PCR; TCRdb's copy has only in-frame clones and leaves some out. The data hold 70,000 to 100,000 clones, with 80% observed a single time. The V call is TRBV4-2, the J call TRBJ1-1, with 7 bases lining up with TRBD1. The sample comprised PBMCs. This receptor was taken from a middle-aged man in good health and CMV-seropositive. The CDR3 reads CASSQPDREREAFF. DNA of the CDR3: TGTGCCAGCAGCCAACCAGACAGGGAGAGAGAAGCTTTCTTT.